Included here is one T cell receptor (beta chain) sequence, with context. This sample was included in a study of control samples from healthy donors and cancer patients. The repertoire was sequenced with immunoSEQ multiplex PCR; TCRdb's copy has only in-frame clones and lacks some. The table records about 150,000 clones, 80% to 95% of them present only once. V was trimmed by 0 bases and J by 3 bases, leaving 11 bases between them. The CDR3 sequence is 16 residues long. Germline lookup yields CDR1 SGHTA and CDR2 FQGTGA. The chain uses TRBV7-3 and TRBJ2-2, with D possibly matching TRBD2 (5 bases). Sequenced: blood. The TCR originated in a man aged 18 to 29 in good health. The DNA of the CDR3 is TGTGCCAGCAGCTTAACACTGCCCGGGGACACCGGGGAGCTGTTTTTT. It is translated as CASSLTLPGDTGELFF.